This passage covers 14 T cell receptor beta chains from one sample sequenced in a study of cytomegalovirus exposure and HLA in healthy donors. PCR used 60 Vbeta primers and 13 Jbeta primers. Profiling relied on immunoSEQ multiplex PCR, and the TCRdb table lists in-frame clones only, not all of them. The repertoire holds 100,000 to 120,000 clones, with just under 80% as singletons. Sequencing was carried out using PBMCs. Receptor source: a male donor in good health and CMV-seronegative.

The gene calls are TRBV18 and TRBJ2-1; possible D gene TRBD1, 5 bases. The CDR3 is 14 residues long. The ends were cut back, 5 bases at V and 3 bases at J, with 11 bases in the middle. Germline CDR1 reads KGHSH; CDR2 reads LQKENI. DNA of the CDR3: TGTGCCAGCTCAGGGGCCACCCGCTACAATGAGCAGTTCTTC. Amino acid sequence: CASSGATRYNEQFF.

The chain is built from TRBV4-3 and TRBJ2-1; 7 bases are a match to TRBD2. This CDR3 spans 14 amino acids. The V gene's germline CDR1 is LGHNA and CDR2 YSLEER. V shed 6 bases and J 4 bases; nucleotides not matched to a gene: 6. In nucleotides, the CDR3 is TGCGCCAGCAGTGGGCTAGCGGATTACAATGAGCAGTTCTTC. It specifies CASSGLADYNEQFF.

The genes are TRBV4-2 and TRBJ2-2, with 12 bases fitting TRBD2. V gave up 1 base and J gave up 3 bases; unmatched junction bases: 9. This CDR3 region has 19 residues. Germline assignment: CDR1 LGHNA and CDR2 YNFKEQ. CDR3 bases: TGTGCCAGCAGCCAAGGTTTACTAGCGGGAGGTTTTGACACCGGGGAGCTGTTTTTT. Protein sequence: CASSQGLLAGGFDTGELFF.

The CDR3 region is CSVGAVNTEAFF. CDR3 DNA sequence: TGCAGCGTTGGGGCAGTAAACACTGAAGCTTTCTTT. The genes are TRBV29-1 and TRBJ1-1; D is unresolved. The CDR3 totals 12 residues. V was shortened by 4 bases and J by 2 bases, with 8 bases between the two germline ends. Germline V gene sequence: CDR1 SQVTM, CDR2 ANQGSEA.

This clone is a singleton in its sample. The J gene is TRBJ2-1, the V gene TRBV7-2; 11 bases map to TRBD2. This CDR3 has 16 amino acids. Germline loops: CDR1 SGHTA, CDR2 FQGNSA. The V segment lost 5 bases and the J segment 7 bases; nucleotides outside the gene matches: 10. The CDR3 loop reads CASSVGLAGNENEQFF. DNA for the CDR3: TGTGCCAGCAGCGTCGGACTAGCGGGTAACGAGAATGAGCAGTTCTTC.

The chain carries TRBV7-2 and TRBJ1-5; perhaps TRBD1 as D (6 bases). Germline CDR1 SGHTA, CDR2 FQGNSA. V lost 5 bases and J 5 bases, leaving 13 bases between the germline ends. The CDR3 has 14 amino acids. CDR3 nucleotide sequence: TGTGCCAGCAGCAGAAAGACAGGTTATCAGCCCCAGCATTTT. It is translated as CASSRKTGYQPQHF.

The genes are TRBV11-3 and TRBJ2-1; 15 bases align to TRBD2. The V segment lost 0 bases and the J segment 9 bases; nucleotides outside the gene matches: 3. The V gene's germline CDR1 is SGHNT and CDR2 YENEEA. This CDR3 has 16 amino acids. CDR3 nucleotide sequence: TGTGCCAGCAGCTTAGAGACGGGACTAGCGGGAGGTGAGCAGTTCTTC. It encodes CASSLETGLAGGEQFF.

This clone was seen a handful of times. The rearrangement joins TRBV11-3 to TRBJ2-5; 15 bases are a match to TRBD2. With V trimmed by 5 bases and J by 1 base, 8 bases remained unmatched. The CDR3 contains 18 residues. Germline assignment: CDR1 SGHNT and CDR2 YENEEA. In nucleotides, the CDR3 is TGTGCCAGCAGCCCAGGGACTAGCGGGGGGAGGGCCCAAGAGACCCAGTACTTC. Translation: CASSPGTSGGRAQETQYF.

The V and J genes are TRBV18 and TRBJ2-7; D is unclear. CDR1 is KGHSH, CDR2 LQKENI, per germline. The CDR3 is 13 amino acids. The ends were cut back, 9 bases at V and 6 bases at J, with 18 bases in the middle. CDR3 region: CASRNPASSEQYF. CDR3 sequence (DNA): TGTGCCAGTCGAAACCCCGCGAGTAGCGAGCAGTACTTC.

V and J are TRBV5-1 and TRBJ1-5; 7 positions match TRBD1. Germline V lookup: CDR1 SGHRS, CDR2 YFSETQ. CDR3 length: 14 amino acids. Trimming removed 4 bases from V and 3 bases from J; junction bases left unmatched: 4. The CDR3 region is CASSAGQPNQPQHF. The DNA for the CDR3 is TGCGCCAGCAGCGCGGGACAGCCCAATCAGCCCCAGCATTTT.

This rearrangement joins TRBV30 to TRBJ1-2, with TRBD1 matching over 9 bases. Germline-derived CDR1 and CDR2 are GTSNPN and SVGIG (reference sequence). V was pared by 3 bases and J by 4 bases, with 6 bases of the junction left unmatched. This CDR3 comprises 14 residues. The CDR3 loop reads CAWRLAGQGYGYTF. In DNA, the CDR3 is TGTGCCTGGAGGTTAGCGGGACAGGGCTATGGCTACACCTTC. Combining the CDR3 with reference TRBV30 and TRBJ1-2 gives the whole variable domain SQTIHQWPATLVQPVGSPLSLECTVEGTSNPNLYWYRQAAGRGLQLLFYSVGIGQISSEVPQNLSASRPQDRQFILSSKKLLLSDSGFYLCAWRLAGQGYGYTFGSGTRLTVV.

The chain joins TRBV28 to TRBJ2-3; tentative D call: TRBD2 (5 bases). Trimming took 2 bases from V and 4 from J, leaving 7 bases between them. The CDR3 length is 13 residues. Germline-derived CDR1 and CDR2 are MDHEN and SYDVKM. CDR3 nucleotide sequence: TGTGCCAGCAGTTTACTAGCCCCAGATACGCAGTATTTT. This sequence encodes CASSLLAPDTQYF. Looking up the rest from reference TRBV28 and TRBJ2-3 gives the full variable domain: DVKVTQSSRYLVKRTGEKVFLECVQDMDHENMFWYRQDPGLGLRLIYFSYDVKMKEKGDIPEGYSVSREKKERFSLILESASTNQTSMYLCASSLLAPDTQYFGPGTRLTVL.

The chain couples TRBV7-2 to TRBJ2-5; tentative D call: TRBD1 (5 bases). Germline V gives CDR1 SGHTA, CDR2 FQGNSA. CDR3 length equals 15 residues. The V and J ends lost 2 bases and 4 bases respectively, with 14 bases between them. CDR3 nucleotides: TGTGCCAGCAGCTTACAGGGCGTAGGTGTAGAGACCCAGTACTTC. It codes for CASSLQGVGVETQYF.

This clone was seen only once. The rearrangement links TRBV29-1 to TRBJ2-2; 11 bases are a match to TRBD1. This CDR3 has 14 amino acids. V lost 6 bases, J lost 3 bases, and 3 bases stayed unmatched. The germline V gene encodes CDR1 SQVTM and CDR2 ANQGSEA. The DNA of the CDR3 is TGCAGCGTCGGACAGGGGGCCTACACCGGGGAGCTGTTTTTT. This translates into CSVGQGAYTGELFF.